This TCR beta chain comes out of a study of blood T cell repertoires in COVID-19. Study-level information: T cells, B-cell-depleted T cells, or PBMCs provided the cDNA or gDNA that served as material.

Germline-derived CDR1 and CDR2 are GTSNPN and SVGIG (reference sequence). The ends were cut back, 2 bases at V and 7 bases at J, with 14 bases in the middle. CDR3 length: 13 residues. Clinical histories supplied by participants themselves formed the basis of cohort assignment. A COVID-19 case had been met by exposed participants during the 2 weeks before study entry. Here immunoSEQ multiplex PCR was the method, and the copy in TCRdb shows in-frame clones only, minus some. The sample shows some 400,000 clones, approximately 90% of them seen only once. Sequencing used PBMCs or T cells enriched from blood (not recorded which). The TCR originated in a woman aged 40 to 50 who had been exposed to COVID-19. This chain joins TRBV30 and TRBJ1-2; D possibly corresponds to TRBD1 (6 bases). In DNA form, the CDR3 reads TGTGCCTGGAGTCTTGACAGGCTGCTTGGCTACACCTTC. Translating gives CAWSLDRLLGYTF.